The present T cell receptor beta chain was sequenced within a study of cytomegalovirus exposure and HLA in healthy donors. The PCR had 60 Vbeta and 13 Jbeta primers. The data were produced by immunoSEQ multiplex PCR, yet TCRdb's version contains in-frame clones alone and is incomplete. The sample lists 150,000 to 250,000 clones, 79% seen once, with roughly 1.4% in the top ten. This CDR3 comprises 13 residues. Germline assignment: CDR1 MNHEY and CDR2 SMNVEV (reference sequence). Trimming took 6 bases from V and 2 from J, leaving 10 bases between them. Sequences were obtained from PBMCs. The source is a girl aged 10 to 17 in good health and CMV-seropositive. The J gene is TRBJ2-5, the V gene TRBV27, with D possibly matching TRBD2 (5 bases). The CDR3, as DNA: TGTGCCAGCAGCGGACTTACTCAAGAGACCCAGTACTTC. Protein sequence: CASSGLTQETQYF.